The present T cell receptor (beta chain) was sequenced within a study of blood T cells in healthy people across ages. Primers used in a second PCR of roughly 7 to 12 cycles were a sample-barcoded 5' primer and a J-beta primer mix. TCRdb ran MiXCR on the 5' RACE reads and lists one entry per CDR3 protein. The sample carries 780,000 or so distinct CDR3 sequences, 20% to 25% recorded once. The CDR3 has 15 residues. Germline assignment: CDR1 SGHTA and CDR2 FQGNSA. The germline V and J ends were trimmed by 4 bases and 5 bases, with 18 bases remaining between them. This sample was shared with a second study, whose subject was T cells of mothers and their children. That investigation notes: Nine systemically healthy Caucasian donors: three mothers, six children.

The TCR originated in a boy aged 5-17 years in good health. The chain is built from TRBV7-2 and TRBJ2-7; D may be TRBD1 (6 bases). The sequencing input was blood. The chain's CDR3 is CASSSFGGLRNEQYF. In DNA, the CDR3 is TGTGCCAGCAGCTCTTTTGGGGGCTTGAGGAACGAGCAGTACTTC. Filled out from reference TRBV7-2 and TRBJ2-7, the complete variable domain reads GAGVSQSPSNKVTEKGKDVELRCDPISGHTALYWYRQSLGQGLEFLIYFQGNSAPDKSGLPSDRFSAERTGGSVSTLTIQRTQQEDSAVYLCASSSFGGLRNEQYFGPGTRLTVT.